Below, 10 T cell receptor beta chains from the same sample are listed, as sequenced in a study of Ad26.COV2.S vaccination and SARS-CoV-2 variants. Here immunoSEQ multiplex PCR was the method, and the copy in TCRdb shows in-frame clones only, minus some. The data show 500,000 or so clones, about 88% seen once. The treatment is: about 20 received Ad26.COV2.S at low or high dose, single or two shots; five or six received placebo; per-sample allocation not given. Day 63 after the first injection of vaccine or placebo was the sampling time. Material: peripheral blood, obtained in a trial of Ad26.COV2.S vaccine versus placebo. The receptors were gathered from a person between 18 and 59 years old who received the Ad26.COV2.S COVID-19 vaccine or a placebo.

V usage is TRBV9 and J usage is TRBJ2-3; a weak D match, TRBD2 (7 bases). The germline V and J ends were trimmed by 4 bases and 6 bases, with 30 bases remaining between them. This CDR3 is 19 amino acids long. Germline CDR1 reads SGDLS; CDR2 reads YYNGEE. CDR3 residues: CASSPRTRRGAGEADTQYF. The CDR3 bases are TGTGCCAGCAGCCCTCGGACACGCAGGGGTGCGGGGGAGGCGGATACGCAGTATTTT.

V usage is TRBV18 and J usage is TRBJ1-1; 7 bases map to TRBD1. In germline, CDR1 is KGHSH, CDR2 LQKENI. V dropped 5 bases and J dropped 3; count of bases not matched to a gene: 6. The CDR3 has 14 amino acids. The CDR3 region has the DNA TGTGCCAGCTCATCGCGCAGGGGGGACACTGAAGCTTTCTTT. This encodes CASSSRRGDTEAFF.

The rearrangement joins TRBV11-3 to TRBJ1-2; tentatively, D is TRBD1 (5 bases). CDR1 and CDR2 (germline): SGHNT, YENEEA. This CDR3 comprises 14 residues. Trimming pared 5 bases from V and 2 bases from J, leaving 12 bases between. The CDR3 region is CASSPRGGNYGYTF. In DNA, the CDR3 is TGTGCCAGCAGCCCCCGGGGGGGGAACTATGGCTACACCTTC.

The chain combines TRBV19 with TRBJ1-2; TRBD1 might be the D (5 bases). V lost 5 bases to trimming and J lost 2 bases, with 15 bases between them. CDR1 and CDR2 from the germline V gene are LNHDA and SQIVND (reference sequence). The CDR3 consists of 15 residues. The CDR3 spells CASSPGATGNYGYTF. In DNA form, the CDR3 reads TGTGCCAGTAGTCCCGGGGCTACGGGAAACTATGGCTACACCTTC.

In its sample, this clone was seen once. The chain recombines TRBV5-1 with TRBJ1-1; no firm D call. The CDR3 is made up of 14 amino acids. Between the trimmed V and J ends, which lost 3 bases and 2 bases, there was a span of 11 bases. From germline, CDR1 is SGHRS and CDR2 YFSETQ. The CDR3 coding sequence is TGCGCCAGCAGCTCCATGGGGAGTAACACTGAAGCTTTCTTT. The encoded protein is CASSSMGSNTEAFF.

The V and J genes are TRBV29-1 and TRBJ2-3; either TRBD1 or TRBD2 may fit D (6 bases each). In germline, CDR1 is SQVTM, CDR2 ANQGSEA. This CDR3 region has 14 residues. The V end was cut by 2 bases, the J end by 4 bases, with 13 bases between. CDR3 in DNA: TGCAGCGTTGAACAGGGGAGGTTGGCAGATACGCAGTATTTT. It translates to CSVEQGRLADTQYF.

CDR3 amino acids: CSVGLAKNIQYF. The CDR3 DNA sequence: TGCAGCGTTGGGCTAGCCAAAAACATTCAGTACTTC. The rearrangement uses TRBV29-1 and TRBJ2-4; D call uncertain. Trimming took off 4 bases at V and 0 bases at J, with 4 bases between the two ends. CDR1 and CDR2 from the germline V gene are SQVTM and ANQGSEA. The CDR3 contains 12 residues.

This clone was counted ten times or more. This chain joins TRBV24-1 and TRBJ2-2; weak D call: TRBD1 (6 bases). CDR1 and CDR2 from the germline V gene are KGHDR and SFDVKD. The V end was cut by 4 bases, the J end by 8 bases, with 16 bases between. The CDR3 totals 15 residues. The CDR3 loop is CATSDPGVSPGELFF. The CDR3 nucleotides are TGTGCCACCAGTGACCCAGGGGTCAGCCCAGGGGAGCTGTTTTTT.

The chain is built from TRBV18 and TRBJ2-5, with unresolved D. Trimming removed 2 bases from V and 5 bases from J, with 9 bases in between. Germline-derived CDR1 and CDR2 are KGHSH and LQKENI. CDR3 length equals 13 residues. The CDR3 DNA reads as TGTGCCAGCTCACCAATGACGAGGGAGACCCAGTACTTC. Encoded protein: CASSPMTRETQYF.

The V and J genes are TRBV7-2 and TRBJ1-2, with D tentatively TRBD1 (5 bases). The CDR3 has 14 residues. Trimming left V 4 bases short and J 9 bases short, with 18 bases between. Germline CDR1 reads SGHTA; CDR2 reads FQGNSA. DNA of the CDR3: TGTGCCAGCAGCTACGACAGAATCACCGGTAGCTACACCTTC. Translation: CASSYDRITGSYTF.